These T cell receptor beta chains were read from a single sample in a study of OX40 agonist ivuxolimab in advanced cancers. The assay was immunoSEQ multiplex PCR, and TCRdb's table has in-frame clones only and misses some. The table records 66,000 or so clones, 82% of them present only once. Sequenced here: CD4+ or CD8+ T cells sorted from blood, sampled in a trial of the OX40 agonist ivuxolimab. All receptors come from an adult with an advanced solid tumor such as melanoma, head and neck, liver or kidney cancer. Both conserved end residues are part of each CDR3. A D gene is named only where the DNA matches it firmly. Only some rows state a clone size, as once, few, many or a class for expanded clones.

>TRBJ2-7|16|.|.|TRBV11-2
CASSFGYSGNSYEQYF
TGTGCCAGCAGCTTCGGGTATAGCGGAAACTCCTACGAGCAGTACTTC
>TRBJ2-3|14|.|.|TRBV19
CASRVTYTSDTQYF
TGTGCCAGTAGGGTGACATATACCTCGGATACGCAGTATTTT
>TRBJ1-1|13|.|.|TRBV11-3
CASRVGPETEAFF
TGTGCCAGCAGAGTCGGCCCCGAGACTGAAGCTTTCTTT
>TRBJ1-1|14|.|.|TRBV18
CASSPRVQNTEAFF
TGTGCCAGCTCACCCAGGGTCCAGAACACTGAAGCTTTCTTT
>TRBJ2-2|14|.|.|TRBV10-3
CAIRAGSDTGELFF
TGTGCCATCAGAGCCGGGAGTGACACCGGGGAGCTGTTTTTT
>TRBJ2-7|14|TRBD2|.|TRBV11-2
CASSSPLAGDEQYF
TGTGCCAGCAGCTCTCCACTAGCGGGAGACGAGCAGTACTTC
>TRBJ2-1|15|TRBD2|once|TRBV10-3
CAIRTSGSSYNEQFF
TGTGCCATCAGGACTAGCGGGAGCTCCTACAATGAGCAGTTCTTC
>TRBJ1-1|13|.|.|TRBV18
CASSSGGDTEAFF
TGTGCCAGCTCGTCGGGGGGGGACACTGAAGCTTTCTTT
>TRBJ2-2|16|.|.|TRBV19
CASSIYGGSDTGELFF
TGTGCCAGTAGTATTTACGGGGGCTCGGACACCGGGGAGCTGTTTTTT
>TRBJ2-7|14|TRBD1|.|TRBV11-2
CASSPAGQGYEQYF
TGTGCCAGCAGTCCTGCGGGACAGGGGTACGAGCAGTACTTC
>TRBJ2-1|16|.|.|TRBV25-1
CASSESDGSRFNEQFF
TGTGCCAGCAGTGAATCGGACGGGAGTCGGTTCAATGAGCAGTTCTTC
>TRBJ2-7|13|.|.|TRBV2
CATKRIAAYEQYF
TGTGCCACCAAGAGGATAGCCGCCTACGAGCAGTACTTC
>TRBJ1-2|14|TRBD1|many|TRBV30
CAFDRTGSSGGYTF
TGTGCCTTCGATCGGACAGGGAGTTCTGGGGGCTACACCTTC
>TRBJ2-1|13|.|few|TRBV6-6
CASGLPSSNEQFF
TGTGCCAGCGGACTCCCTAGTAGCAATGAGCAGTTCTTC
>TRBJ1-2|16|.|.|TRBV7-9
CASSLEGVRPNYGYTF
TGTGCCAGCAGCTTAGAAGGCGTCAGACCTAACTATGGCTACACCTTC
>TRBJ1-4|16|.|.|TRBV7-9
CASSLAPDAWNEKLFF
TGTGCCAGCAGCTTGGCGCCGGACGCATGGAATGAAAAACTGTTTTTT
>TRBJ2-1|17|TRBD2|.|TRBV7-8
CASSPSRIAGGSDEQFF
TGTGCCAGCAGCCCCAGCCGGATAGCGGGAGGGTCCGATGAGCAGTTCTTC
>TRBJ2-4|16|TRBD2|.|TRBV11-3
CASSRGTSGRSDIQYF
TGTGCCAGCAGCCGAGGGACTAGCGGGAGATCGGACATTCAGTACTTC
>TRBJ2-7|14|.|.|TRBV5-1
CASSLGGSLLEQYF
TGCGCCAGCAGCTTGGGTGGGAGTTTACTCGAGCAGTACTTC